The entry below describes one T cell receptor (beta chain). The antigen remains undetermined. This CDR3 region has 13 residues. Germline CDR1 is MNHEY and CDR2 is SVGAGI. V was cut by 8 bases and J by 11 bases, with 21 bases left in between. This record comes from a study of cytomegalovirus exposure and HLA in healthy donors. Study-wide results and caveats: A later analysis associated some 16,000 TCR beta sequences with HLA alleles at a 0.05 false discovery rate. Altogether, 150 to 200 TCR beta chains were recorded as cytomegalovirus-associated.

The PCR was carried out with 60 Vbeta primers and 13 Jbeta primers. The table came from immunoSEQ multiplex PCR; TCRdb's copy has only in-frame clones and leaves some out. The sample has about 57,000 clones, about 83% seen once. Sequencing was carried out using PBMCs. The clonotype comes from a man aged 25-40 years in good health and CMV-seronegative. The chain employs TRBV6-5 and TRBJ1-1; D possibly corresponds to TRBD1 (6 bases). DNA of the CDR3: TGTGCCAGCGGGATCAGGGGCTCCCCTTTGGCTTTCTTT. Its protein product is CASGIRGSPLAFF.